The subject of this entry is one T cell receptor beta chain. Its antigen remains unidentified. No much larger clonotype is one base removed from it; base qualities were not supplied. The data derive from a study of radiotherapy plus CTLA-4 blockade in lung cancer listed by TCRdb under 2018. For the wider study: Objective responses were observed in 18% of enrolled patients, and disease control was achieved in around 30%. The full study reports these points: After treatment with radiotherapy and ipilimumab, TCR clones that originated in tumors expanded in peripheral blood. The strongest predictors of response, as reported, were early dynamic changes in blood T cell clones along with a rise in serum interferon-beta after radiation.

Library generation was performed with the immunoSEQ multiplex PCR assay. The immuneACCESS repertoire file appears here via TCRdb, limited to in-frame rearrangements. These files lack a portion of the clones; in checked studies, under half of the deficit traces to unresolved V genes, and the cause of the others is not known. This sample lists over 80,000 clones; under 90% were detected once. The leading ten clones occupy around 0.79% of the sample. The CDR3 starts with the cysteine, ends with the phenylalanine, and has 15 residues. CDR3 DNA only is kept here, 45 bases in frame from base 1. Ends trimmed: V by 0 bases, J by 8 bases; bases unmatched to a gene: 5. Taken from the germline V gene, the CDR1 and CDR2 loops are LGHNA and YNFKEQ. Focal radiation therapy combined with CTLA-4 blockade (ipilimumab) was tested in patients with chemo-refractory metastatic non-small-cell lung cancer.

The specimen comprised peripheral blood, sampled from a patient treated with radiotherapy plus ipilimumab. The chain couples TRBV4-2 to TRBJ2-1; 9 bases in the middle match TRBD2. The receptor's source is a human donor with non-small cell lung cancer who had stable disease on radiotherapy plus ipilimumab. CDR3 reads: CASSQDASGDYEQFF. DNA sequence: TGTGCCAGCAGCCAAGATGCTAGCGGGGACTATGAGCAGTTCTTC.